This TCR beta chain was sequenced for a study of T cells of healthy individuals. TCRdb re-analysed the 5' RACE reads in MiXCR, keeping a single row per CDR3 protein. The sample lists under 70,000 distinct CDR3 sequences, around 15% seen once, with more than 15% in the top ten. The germline V and J ends were trimmed by 2 bases and 5 bases, with 21 bases remaining between them. This CDR3 has 17 residues. The germline gives CDR1 LGHNA, CDR2 YNFKEQ. The table lists this clonotype with many counts. The clonotype comes from a human donor in good health. V gene TRBV4-2 combines with J gene TRBJ1-1, with D hard to call. This CDR3 reads CASSQPLTDFWRTEAFF. CDR3 nucleotides: TGTGCCAGCAGCCAACCACTCACGGACTTCTGGCGAACTGAAGCTTTCTTT.